The rows below give T cell receptor beta chains drawn from one sample of a study of cytomegalovirus exposure and HLA in healthy donors. Sequenced by immunoSEQ multiplex PCR; TCRdb stores in-frame clones only, minus some. Here the sample spans some 150,000 clones, roughly 77% being singletons. The specimen was PBMCs. The receptors here all came from a man aged 35 to 55 in good health and CMV-seronegative. The CDR3 runs from the conserved cysteine through the conserved F or W. A D gene is named only where the DNA matches it firmly. Size tells how often a clone was seen (once, few, many) or the class of an expanded clone, and some rows leave it out.

clone_size	v_call	j_call	d_call	cdr3_nt	cdr3_aa
-	TRBV19	TRBJ2-5	TRBD2	TGTGCCAGTAGTATGGCTCTAGCGGGGCGGGAGACCCAGTACTTC	CASSMALAGRETQYF
-	TRBV10-3	TRBJ1-4	TRBD1	TGTGCCATCAGTGAGCCCGGGACAGGGAAGGAAAAACTGTTTTTT	CAISEPGTGKEKLFF
few	TRBV5-1	TRBJ2-7	-	TGCGCCAGCAGCTTACTTACCGGGACACACTACGAGCAGTACTTC	CASSLLTGTHYEQYF
-	TRBV11-2	TRBJ1-2	TRBD1	TGTGCCAGCAGCCTCCCCGGGACAGGGGTGGGTGGCTACCCCTTC	CASSLPGTGVGGYPF
-	TRBV5-1	TRBJ2-2	-	TGCGCCAGCAGCGATGCCCAGGGGGAGCTGTTTTTT	CASSDAQGELFF
-	TRBV27	TRBJ2-7	TRBD1	TGTGCCAGCAGTACGGACAGGGCGGGCTACGAGCAGTACTTC	CASSTDRAGYEQYF
-	TRBV5-1	TRBJ1-6	-	TGCGCCAGCAGCTTGGCGGCTTTGGACAGTGTTAATTCACCCCTCCACTTT	CASSLAALDSVNSPLHF
-	TRBV5-4	TRBJ2-5	-	TGTGCCAGCCACTGGTATGGGGGGACAGAGCAGTACTTC	CASHWYGGTEQYF
-	TRBV5-6	TRBJ2-7	-	TGTGCCAGCAGCTTGACAGATCACGAGCAGTACTTC	CASSLTDHEQYF
-	TRBV5-1	TRBJ2-3	-	TGCGCCAGCAGGGGCAGGGGCAACGGCACAGATACGCAGTATTTT	CASRGRGNGTDTQYF
-	TRBV6-5	TRBJ2-5	-	TGTGCCAGCACTAAACAGGGTCCGACGTGGACCCAGTACTTC	CASTKQGPTWTQYF
-	TRBV7-2	TRBJ1-2	TRBD1	TGTGCCAGCAGCTGGTTCGACAGGGTGAACTATGGCTACACCTTC	CASSWFDRVNYGYTF
-	TRBV11-3	TRBJ2-2	TRBD2	TGTGCCAGCAGTTTGGGTCCTACTAGCGGGAACACCGGGGAGCTGTTTTTT	CASSLGPTSGNTGELFF
-	TRBV10-3	TRBJ1-6	-	TGTGCCACCCGACAACGACAGGACTCAAATTCACCCCTCCACTTT	CATRQRQDSNSPLHF
-	TRBV28	TRBJ2-7	TRBD2	TGTGCCAGCAGAACTAGCGGGGATTCTAACTACGAGCAGTACTTC	CASRTSGDSNYEQYF
-	TRBV2	TRBJ1-2	-	TGTGCCAGCAGTGAACCCGCGCGGATCTATGGCTACACCTTC	CASSEPARIYGYTF
-	TRBV4-1	TRBJ2-5	TRBD2	TGCGCCAGCAGCCAAGATGGGCGGGGGACCGGATTTCGGGAGACCCAGTACTTC	CASSQDGRGTGFRETQYF
-	TRBV18	TRBJ1-1	-	TGTGCCAGCTCACGTGGGGGGTTCGTGGGTGTCGACACTGAAGCTTTCTTT	CASSRGGFVGVDTEAFF
-	TRBV7-2	TRBJ1-2	-	TGTGCCAGCAGCTTAGGGAGAAATGGCTACACCTTC	CASSLGRNGYTF
-	TRBV9	TRBJ2-3	-	TGTGCCAGCAGCGTAGAAGGACATCGGGTAATAGATACGCAGTATTTT	CASSVEGHRVIDTQYF
-	TRBV20-1	TRBJ2-1	-	TGCAGTGCTAGAGCCCCTAGTGAGCAGTTCTTC	CSARAPSEQFF
-	TRBV4-1	TRBJ2-2	-	TGCGCCAGCTCTCCAGGACCCCACACCGGGGAGTTGTTTTTT	CASSPGPHTGELFF
-	TRBV11-2	TRBJ2-1	TRBD1	TGTGCCAGCAGCCTCCCCTGGACAGGTGTGATCAATGAGCAGTTCTTC	CASSLPWTGVINEQFF
-	TRBV5-1	TRBJ1-1	-	TGCGCCAGCAGCTTGTCGGGACCGGTTGCGGGAACTGAAGCTTTCTTT	CASSLSGPVAGTEAFF
-	TRBV19	TRBJ2-7	TRBD1	TGTGCCAGTAGTATCACAGGGGGCCAGGGGGAGCAGTACTTC	CASSITGGQGEQYF
-	TRBV7-9	TRBJ1-2	TRBD1	TGTGCCAGCAGCCCAAGGCGCAGGGGGCGCCTGGAGTTCTATGGCTACACCTTC	CASSPRRRGRLEFYGYTF
-	TRBV5-1	TRBJ2-5	TRBD1	TGCGCCAGCAGCAGATTCACAGGGGTCCAAGAGACCCAGTACTTC	CASSRFTGVQETQYF
-	TRBV4-1	TRBJ2-1	-	TGCGCCAGCAGCCGACAGACGATAAACAATGAGCAGTTCTTC	CASSRQTINNEQFF
once	TRBV5-1	TRBJ2-1	TRBD2	TGCGCCAGCAGCTGGACTAGCGGGGGGGCCGGGGGAAACAATGAGCAGTTCTTC	CASSWTSGGAGGNNEQFF
-	TRBV5-4	TRBJ2-5	-	TGTGCCAGCAGCCCTACGGGTAGCGCGGAGACCCAGTACTTC	CASSPTGSAETQYF
-	TRBV4-3	TRBJ2-3	-	TGCGCCAGCAGCCAAGAAACCCTACCGGGACAAACGCAGTATTTT	CASSQETLPGQTQYF
-	TRBV5-4	TRBJ2-2	TRBD2	TGTGCCAGCAGCTTCTTCAGGGGACTAGCGGGGGCCACCGGGGAGCTGTTTTTT	CASSFFRGLAGATGELFF
-	TRBV7-7	TRBJ2-7	-	TGTGCCAGCAGCTTAGTCCACGACTCCAACTACGAGCAGTACTTC	CASSLVHDSNYEQYF
-	TRBV6-5	TRBJ1-1	-	TGTGCCAGCAGCGCGGGTCTCGAGAACACTGAAGCTTTCTTT	CASSAGLENTEAFF
-	TRBV9	TRBJ1-6	-	TGTGCCAGCAGCGTAGGGGACACGAATTCACCCCTCCACTTT	CASSVGDTNSPLHF
-	TRBV15	TRBJ2-7	TRBD1	TGTGCCACCAGCAGAGATCCCGGACAGGGAGCCACCTACGAGCAGTACTTC	CATSRDPGQGATYEQYF
-	TRBV9	TRBJ1-3	TRBD1	TGTGCCAGCAGCCCCCTGACAGGGCCTGGAAACACCATATATTTT	CASSPLTGPGNTIYF
-	TRBV18	TRBJ2-5	-	TGTGCCAGCTCACCGGCTCGAGAGACCCAGTACTTC	CASSPARETQYF
few	TRBV5-1	TRBJ1-1	-	TGCGCCAGCCGAGTAAGCCAAAACACTGAAGCTTTCTTT	CASRVSQNTEAFF
-	TRBV2	TRBJ1-4	-	TGTGCCAGCAGTGAAGCAAATGAAAAACTGTCTTTT	CASSEANEKLSF
-	TRBV5-6	TRBJ1-6	-	TGTGCCAGCAGCTTGGGCGTGGGGGCCAGGCCCTATAATTCACCCCTCCACTTT	CASSLGVGARPYNSPLHF
-	TRBV5-1	TRBJ2-5	-	TGCGCCAGCAGACTAGACCCCCTAGAGACCCAGTACTTC	CASRLDPLETQYF
-	TRBV28	TRBJ1-6	TRBD1	TGTGCCAGCAGTTTTTCAGCCGGGACAGGTAATTCACCCCTCCACTTT	CASSFSAGTGNSPLHF
-	TRBV4-3	TRBJ2-3	TRBD1	TGCGCCAGCAGCCAACTAGCTCAGGGGGCAGATACGCAGTATTTT	CASSQLAQGADTQYF
-	TRBV27	TRBJ1-2	TRBD1	TGTGCCAGCAGCTCACGAAGAGCAGGGGGCGGTGGCTACACCTTC	CASSSRRAGGGGYTF
few	TRBV2	TRBJ2-7	-	TGTGCCAGCAGCTTTCAGCTCGGGCCCACGGGGGAGCAGTACTTC	CASSFQLGPTGEQYF